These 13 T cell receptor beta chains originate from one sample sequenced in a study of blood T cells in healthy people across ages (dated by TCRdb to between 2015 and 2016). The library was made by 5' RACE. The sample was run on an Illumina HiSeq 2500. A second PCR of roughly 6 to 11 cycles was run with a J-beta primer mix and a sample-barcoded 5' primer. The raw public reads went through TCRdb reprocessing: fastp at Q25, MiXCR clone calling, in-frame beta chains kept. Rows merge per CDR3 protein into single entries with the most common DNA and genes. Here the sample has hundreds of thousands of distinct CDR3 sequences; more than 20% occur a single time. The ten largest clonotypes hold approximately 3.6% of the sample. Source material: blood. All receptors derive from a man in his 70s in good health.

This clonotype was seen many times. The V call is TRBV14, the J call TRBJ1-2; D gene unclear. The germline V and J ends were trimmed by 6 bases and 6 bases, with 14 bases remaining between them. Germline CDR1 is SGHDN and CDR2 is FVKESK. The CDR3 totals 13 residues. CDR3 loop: CASSRHYLDGYTF. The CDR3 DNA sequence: TGTGCCAGCAGTCGCCACTATTTGGATGGCTACACCTTC.

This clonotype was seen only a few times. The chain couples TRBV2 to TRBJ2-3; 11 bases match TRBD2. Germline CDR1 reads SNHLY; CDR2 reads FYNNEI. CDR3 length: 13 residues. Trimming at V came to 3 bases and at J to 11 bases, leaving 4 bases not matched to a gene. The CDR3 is CASSERLAGWQYF. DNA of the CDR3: TGTGCCAGCAGTGAGCGACTAGCGGGGTGGCAGTATTTT.

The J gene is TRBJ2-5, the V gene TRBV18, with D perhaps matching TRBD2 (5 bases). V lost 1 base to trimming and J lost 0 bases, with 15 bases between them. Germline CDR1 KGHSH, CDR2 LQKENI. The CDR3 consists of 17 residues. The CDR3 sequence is CASSPLFGAADQETQYF. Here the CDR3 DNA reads TGTGCCAGCTCACCACTGTTCGGAGCGGCTGACCAAGAGACCCAGTACTTC.

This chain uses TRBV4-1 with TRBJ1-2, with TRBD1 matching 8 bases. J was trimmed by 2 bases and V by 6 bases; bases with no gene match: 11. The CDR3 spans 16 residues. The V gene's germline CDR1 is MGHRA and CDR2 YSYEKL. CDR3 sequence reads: CASSLHRQGRNYGYTF. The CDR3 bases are TGCGCCAGCAGTCTACATCGACAGGGGAGAAACTATGGCTACACCTTC.

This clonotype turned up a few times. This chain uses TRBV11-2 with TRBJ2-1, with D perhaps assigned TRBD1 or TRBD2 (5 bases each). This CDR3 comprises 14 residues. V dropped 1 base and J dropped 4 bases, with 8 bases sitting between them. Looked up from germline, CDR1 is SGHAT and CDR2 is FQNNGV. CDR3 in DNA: TGTGCCAGCAGCTTAGTGGGGGTATACAATGAGCAGTTCTTC. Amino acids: CASSLVGVYNEQFF.

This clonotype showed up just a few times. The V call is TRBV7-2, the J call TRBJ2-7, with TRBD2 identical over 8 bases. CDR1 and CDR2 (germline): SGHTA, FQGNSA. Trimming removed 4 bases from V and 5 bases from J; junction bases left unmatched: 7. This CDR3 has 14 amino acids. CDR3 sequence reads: CASSSLAGLNEQYF. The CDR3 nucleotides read TGTGCCAGCAGCTCCTTAGCGGGACTGAACGAGCAGTACTTC.

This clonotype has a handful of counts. The chain's CDR3 is CASSFRDRPIEQYF. The CDR3 bases are TGTGCCAGCAGTTTTCGGGACAGACCCATTGAGCAGTACTTC. The chain has TRBV28 and TRBJ2-7; 7 bases map to TRBD1. Germline V gene lookup returns CDR1 MDHEN and CDR2 SYDVKM. The CDR3 has 14 amino acids. V trimming: 3 bases; J trimming: 7 bases; junction bases outside the gene matches: 9.

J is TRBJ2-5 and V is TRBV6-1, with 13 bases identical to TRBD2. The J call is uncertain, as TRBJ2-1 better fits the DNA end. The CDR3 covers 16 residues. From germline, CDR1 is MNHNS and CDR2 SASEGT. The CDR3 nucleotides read TGTGCCAGCAGGCCTCCGACTAGCGGGAGGAGTAGTGAGCAGTTCTTC. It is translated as CASRPPTSGRSSEQFF.

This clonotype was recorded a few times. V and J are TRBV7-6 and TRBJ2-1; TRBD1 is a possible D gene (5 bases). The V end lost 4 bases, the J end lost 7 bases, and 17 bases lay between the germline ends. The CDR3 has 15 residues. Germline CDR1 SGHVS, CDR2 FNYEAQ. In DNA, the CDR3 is TGTGCCAGCAGCTCACTCAAAGGGGTTTGGAATGAGCAGTTCTTC. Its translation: CASSSLKGVWNEQFF.

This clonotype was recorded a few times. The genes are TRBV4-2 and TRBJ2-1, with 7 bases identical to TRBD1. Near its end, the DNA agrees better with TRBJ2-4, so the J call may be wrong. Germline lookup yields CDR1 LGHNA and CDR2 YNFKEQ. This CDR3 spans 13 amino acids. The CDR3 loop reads CASSPQGFETQYF. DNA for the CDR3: TGTGCCAGCAGCCCACAGGGGTTTGAGACTCAGTACTTC.

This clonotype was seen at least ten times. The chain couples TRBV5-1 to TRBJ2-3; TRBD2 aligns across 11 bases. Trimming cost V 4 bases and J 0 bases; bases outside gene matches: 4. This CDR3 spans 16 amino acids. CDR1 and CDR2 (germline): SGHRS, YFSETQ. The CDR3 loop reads CASSVTSGMSTDTQYF. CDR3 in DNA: TGCGCCAGCAGCGTGACTAGCGGGATGAGCACAGATACGCAGTATTTT.

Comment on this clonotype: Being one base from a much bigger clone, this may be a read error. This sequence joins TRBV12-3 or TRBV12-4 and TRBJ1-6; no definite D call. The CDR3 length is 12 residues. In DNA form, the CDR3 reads TGTACCAGCAGTTTTCCAAATTCACCCCTCCACTTT. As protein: CTSSFPNSPLHF.

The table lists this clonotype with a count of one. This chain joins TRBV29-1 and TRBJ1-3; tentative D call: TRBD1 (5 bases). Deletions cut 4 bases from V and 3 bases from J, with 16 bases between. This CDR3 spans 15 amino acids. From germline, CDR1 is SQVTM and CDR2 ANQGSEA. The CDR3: CSVADWSGFGNTIYF. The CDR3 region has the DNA TGCAGCGTTGCGGATTGGTCAGGGTTTGGAAACACCATATATTTT. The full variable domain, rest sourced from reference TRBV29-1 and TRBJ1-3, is SAVISQKPSRDICQRGTSLTIQCQVDSQVTMMFWYRQQPGQSLTLIATANQGSEATYESGFVIDKFPISRPNLTFSTLTVSNMSPEDSSIYLCSVADWSGFGNTIYFGEGSWLTVV.